One sample yielded the 30 T cell receptor beta chains listed below, sequenced in a study of T-cell memory formation after mild COVID-19 (dated by TCRdb to the early 2020s). Library preparation employed 5' RACE. Sequencer: Illumina NovaSeq 6000. Starting from the raw public reads, TCRdb applied fastp trimming at Q25, assembled clones with MiXCR and retained in-frame beta chains. A single entry per CDR3 protein holds the most common genes and DNA from its merged rows. This sample comprises under 250,000 distinct CDR3 sequences, 27% of them detected only once. The top ten clonotypes cover roughly 10% of the sample. The sample comprised PBMCs or a T cell subset sorted from them (not recorded which). Receptor source: an adult woman who had mild COVID-19 (a few samples of this study predate the infection). The sample titles of this study are shuffled in the database, so cell type and time point are left out; the donor was told from shared clones.

The gene calls are TRBV29-1 and TRBJ2-5; 10 nucleotides agree with TRBD2. Germline-derived CDR1 and CDR2 are SQVTM and ANQGSEA. The CDR3 totals 18 residues. J gave up 2 bases and V 8 bases, and 20 bases lay outside the gene matches. This CDR3 reads CSSEGVAGGYRSQETQYF. The CDR3 DNA reads as TGCAGCTCCGAGGGAGTAGCGGGGGGCTACCGATCTCAAGAGACCCAGTACTTC.

The V gene is TRBV7-8, the J gene TRBJ2-1; TRBD2 matches 8 bases. CDR1 is SGHVS, CDR2 FQNEAQ, per germline. V dropped 1 base and J dropped 0; count of bases not matched to a gene: 2. This CDR3 is built from 16 residues. CDR3 residues: CASSLVAGSSYNEQFF. The CDR3 DNA reads as TGTGCCAGCAGCTTAGTAGCGGGGAGCTCCTACAATGAGCAGTTCTTC.

This clonotype was seen repeatedly, ten times or more. This chain links TRBV18 with TRBJ2-5, with a weak D call TRBD1 (6 bases). CDR3 length: 14 amino acids. V dropped 4 bases and J dropped 2 bases, with 11 bases sitting between them. CDR1 KGHSH and CDR2 LQKENI come from the germline V gene. This CDR3 reads CASSRLRGQETQYF. The CDR3 nucleotides read TGTGCCAGCTCACGTCTCAGGGGACAAGAGACCCAGTACTTC.

The J gene is TRBJ2-1, the V gene TRBV9; 12 bases are shared with TRBD2. Germline lookup yields CDR1 SGDLS and CDR2 YYNGEE. The CDR3 runs 17 residues. V dropped 0 bases and J dropped 8; count of bases not matched to a gene: 9. In DNA, the CDR3 is TGTGCCAGCAGCGTAGGGCCTAGCGGGAGGGCCGGGGATGAGCAGTTCTTC. Its protein product is CASSVGPSGRAGDEQFF. Using reference TRBV9 and TRBJ2-1 for the parts outside the CDR3, the full variable domain is DSGVTQTPKHLITATGQRVTLRCSPRSGDLSVYWYQQSLDQGLQFLIQYYNGEERAKGNILERFSAQQFPDLHSELNLSSLELGDSALYFCASSVGPSGRAGDEQFFGPGTRLTVL.

The chain combines TRBV7-2 with TRBJ1-3, with D possibly TRBD1 on 5 matching bases. Trimming removed 1 base from V and 2 bases from J, with 12 bases in between. The CDR3 is 16 residues long. Germline V lookup: CDR1 SGHTA, CDR2 FQGNSA. Written as DNA, the CDR3 is TGTGCCAGCAGCTTAGGCGCGGGGGGTCCTGGAAACACCATATATTTT. It is translated as CASSLGAGGPGNTIYF.

The chain is built from TRBV24-1 and TRBJ1-2, with a weak D call TRBD1 (5 bases). Germline V gene data show CDR1 as KGHDR and CDR2 as SFDVKD. The CDR3 length is 11 residues. V gave up 7 bases and J gave up 4 bases, with 6 bases separating them. The CDR3 DNA follows: TGTGCCACCAGCGACAGCTATGGCTACACCTTC. It is translated as CATSDSYGYTF.

The gene calls are TRBV9 and TRBJ2-1, with 12 nucleotides matching TRBD2. In germline, CDR1 is SGDLS, CDR2 YYNGEE. This CDR3 spans 16 amino acids. The junction had 3 bases not matched to a gene; V was cut back by 0 bases and J by 5 bases. In nucleotides, the CDR3 is TGTGCCAGCAGCGTAGCCGGACTAGCGGGGAACAATGAGCAGTTCTTC. It translates to CASSVAGLAGNNEQFF.

This clonotype has a handful of counts. The chain carries TRBV30 and TRBJ2-5, with 7 positions matching TRBD1. The CDR3 runs 14 residues. Unmatched junction bases numbered 7, after V lost 2 bases and J lost 4 bases. CDR1 and CDR2 (germline): GTSNPN, SVGIG (reference sequence). The CDR3, as DNA: TGTGCCTGGAGTACTCTGGCAGGGGGAGAGACCCAGTACTTC. Amino acids: CAWSTLAGGETQYF.

This clonotype was observed many times. The rearrangement joins TRBV24-1 to TRBJ2-1, with a possible D match to TRBD2 (6 bases). The V gene's germline CDR1 is KGHDR and CDR2 SFDVKD. V was pared by 4 bases and J by 8 bases, with 17 bases between. The CDR3 is 15 amino acids. The chain's CDR3 is CATSDAATSTDEQFF. The DNA of the CDR3 is TGTGCCACCAGTGACGCGGCAACTAGCACGGATGAGCAGTTCTTC.

CDR3 in DNA: TGTGCCAGCAGCGTAGAGGGGGGCACTGAAGCTTTCTTT. This codes for CASSVEGGTEAFF. The gene calls are TRBV9 and TRBJ1-1; maybe TRBD1 (6 bases). The CDR3 is made up of 13 amino acids. The germline V and J ends were trimmed by 0 bases and 4 bases, with 7 bases remaining between them. Germline V lookup: CDR1 SGDLS, CDR2 YYNGEE.

This clonotype was seen a handful of times. The chain has TRBV7-9 and TRBJ2-1; 9 bases are a match to TRBD2. Germline V CDR1 and CDR2: SEHNR, FQNEAQ (reference sequence). V was clipped by 5 bases and J by 4 bases; unmatched bases: 9. The CDR3 is made up of 16 amino acids. Here the CDR3 reads CASSPWREGRYNEQFF. Written as DNA, the CDR3 is TGTGCCAGCAGCCCATGGCGGGAGGGCCGGTACAATGAGCAGTTCTTC.

The chain combines TRBV12-3 or TRBV12-4 with TRBJ2-7; TRBD1 matches 9 bases. V was pared by 6 bases and J by 2 bases, with 8 bases of the junction left unmatched. The CDR3 is 15 residues long. In nucleotides, the CDR3 is TGTGCCAGCAGCCCGGGACAGGGTTACCCCTACGAGCAGTACTTC. Amino acids: CASSPGQGYPYEQYF.

There are a few counts of this clonotype. The rearrangement links TRBV18 to TRBJ1-1, with a possible D match to TRBD1 (6 bases). CDR1 is KGHSH, CDR2 LQKENI, per germline. V lost 5 bases to trimming and J lost 6 bases, with 7 bases between them. The CDR3 totals 11 residues. The CDR3 region has the DNA TGTGCCAGCTCATGGACAGCTGAAGCTTTCTTT. Its protein product is CASSWTAEAFF.

In the case of this clonotype: The junction shows a germline mismatch at one end, possibly a read error. The gene calls are TRBV5-1 and TRBJ2-1; 7 bases align to TRBD2. This CDR3 has 14 amino acids. Germline loops: CDR1 SGHRS, CDR2 YFSETQ. CDR3 nucleotides: TGCGCCAGCAGCTTGGGGAGGGACTACGATGAGCAGTTCTTC. It translates to CASSLGRDYDEQFF.

V is TRBV12-3 or TRBV12-4 and J is TRBJ2-1; no reliable D call. The CDR3 contains 11 residues. V lost 4 bases and J 9 bases, leaving 7 bases between the germline ends. The CDR3 DNA is TGTGCCAGCAGTTGGGGTACTGAGCAGTTCTTC. This codes for CASSWGTEQFF.

J is TRBJ2-3 and V is TRBV6-2 or TRBV6-3; TRBD2 matches at 8 bases. CDR1 and CDR2 (germline): MNHEY, SVGEGT. CDR3 length equals 14 residues. With 7 bases clipped from V and 5 bases from J, the junction kept 8 bases outside the gene matches. The CDR3: CASIPRGVIDTQYF. CDR3 coding DNA: TGTGCCAGCATCCCGCGGGGGGTTATAGATACGCAGTATTTT.

This chain joins TRBV27 and TRBJ1-6; a weak D match, TRBD1 (5 bases). Germline-derived CDR1 and CDR2 are MNHEY and SMNVEV (reference sequence). There are 15 residues in the CDR3. V shed 3 bases and J shed 5 bases, with 11 bases lying between them. The CDR3 DNA sequence: TGTGCCAGCAGTTTGGGACGAATAAATAATTCACCCCTCCACTTT. It yields the protein CASSLGRINNSPLHF.

The rearrangement links TRBV5-1 to TRBJ1-2, with TRBD1 identical over 8 bases. CDR1 is SGHRS and CDR2 is YFSETQ in the germline V gene. V was clipped by 7 bases and J by 1 base; unmatched bases: 6. The CDR3 length is 14 residues. The CDR3 here is CASRTGMSNYGYTF. CDR3 in DNA: TGCGCCAGCCGGACAGGGATGAGTAACTATGGCTACACCTTC.

The chain links TRBV20-1 to TRBJ1-2; D is possibly TRBD1 (6 bases). Trimming left V 6 bases short and J 2 bases short, with 13 bases between. Germline loops: CDR1 DFQATT, CDR2 SNEGSKA (reference sequence). CDR3 length: 13 amino acids. This CDR3 is CSASGHRNYGYTF. The DNA for the CDR3 is TGCAGTGCCTCGGGACATCGCAACTATGGCTACACCTTC.

The chain employs TRBV2 and TRBJ2-3; no reliable D call. V was pared by 4 bases and J by 1 base, with 6 bases between. Germline V gene sequence: CDR1 SNHLY, CDR2 FYNNEI. The CDR3 loop spans 13 amino acids. The CDR3 nucleotides are TGTGCCAGCAGTGTTTCACGCACAGATACGCAGTATTTT. This encodes CASSVSRTDTQYF.

This clonotype was seen more than once but under ten times. The chain employs TRBV29-1 and TRBJ2-1, with a weak D call TRBD2 (7 bases). Trimming stripped 4 bases from V and 0 bases from J, with 10 bases between. The CDR3 consists of 14 residues. The germline V gene has CDR1 SQVTM and CDR2 ANQGSEA. The CDR3 loop is CSVAGEGSYNEQFF. In nucleotides, the CDR3 is TGCAGCGTTGCAGGGGAGGGCTCCTACAATGAGCAGTTCTTC.

This clonotype was observed a handful of times. The junction differs from germline at one of its ends, possibly a read error. The chain employs TRBV7-7 and TRBJ2-1, with TRBD2 as a possible D gene (5 bases). Germline CDR1 and CDR2: SSHAT and FNYEAQ (reference sequence). The CDR3 covers 14 residues. The CDR3 loop is CASSPGGGGHEQFF. The DNA for the CDR3 is TGTGCTAGCAGCCCAGGTGGCGGAGGCCATGAGCAGTTCTTC.

This clonotype was seen a handful of times. The chain has TRBV7-9 and TRBJ2-3; 8 nucleotides agree with TRBD2. Germline CDR1 is SEHNR and CDR2 is FQNEAQ (reference sequence). V shed 6 bases, J shed 6 bases, and the junction held 8 bases outside the gene matches. This CDR3 has 14 amino acids. CDR3 DNA sequence: TGTGCCAGCAGGAGAGGCGGGAGGTCGGATACGCAGTATTTT. Translating it yields CASRRGGRSDTQYF.

The chain employs TRBV7-9 and TRBJ2-1; D could derive from TRBD1 or TRBD2 (5 bases each). The germline V and J ends were trimmed by 5 bases and 2 bases, with 22 bases remaining between them. The CDR3 spans 18 residues. The germline V gene encodes CDR1 SEHNR and CDR2 FQNEAQ (reference sequence). CDR3 residues: CASSGPGTLGDPYNEQFF. The CDR3 region has the DNA TGTGCCAGCAGCGGACCAGGAACACTAGGGGATCCCTACAATGAGCAGTTCTTC.

This clonotype occurred a few times. The V and J genes are TRBV18 and TRBJ2-4; TRBD2 is a possible D gene (6 bases). Germline V lookup: CDR1 KGHSH, CDR2 LQKENI. Trimming took 3 bases from V and 6 from J, leaving 15 bases between them. The CDR3 has 15 amino acids. CDR3: CASSPPGDGLNIQYF. The CDR3, as DNA: TGTGCCAGCTCACCGCCGGGGGACGGATTAAACATTCAGTACTTC.

This clonotype was counted a few times. This rearrangement joins TRBV20-1 to TRBJ1-1; perhaps TRBD1 as D (5 bases). The V and J ends lost 5 bases and 3 bases respectively, with 19 bases between them. Germline V gene data show CDR1 as DFQATT and CDR2 as SNEGSKA (reference sequence). The CDR3 covers 15 residues. CDR3 region: CSARTDPGLHTEAFF. The CDR3 DNA reads TGCAGTGCTCGCACGGACCCAGGGTTGCACACTGAAGCTTTCTTT.

This clonotype occurred a few times. The chain carries TRBV3-1 and TRBJ1-1; D gene uncertain. The CDR3 runs 14 residues. Germline values: CDR1 LGHDT, CDR2 YNNKEL (reference sequence). Trimming left V 4 bases short and J 0 bases short, with 9 bases between. The CDR3 loop is CASSPSRVNTEAFF. CDR3 DNA: TGTGCCAGCAGCCCCTCCCGGGTGAACACTGAAGCTTTCTTT.

The chain is built from TRBV27 and TRBJ2-7; D not certain. The CDR3 sequence is 13 residues long. Trimming shortened V by 4 bases and J by 2 bases, and 9 bases separated the two germline ends. CDR1 and CDR2 from the germline V gene are MNHEY and SMNVEV (reference sequence). The CDR3 bases are TGTGCCAGCAGTTCCGCCGCCCCCTACGAGCAGTACTTC. This codes for CASSSAAPYEQYF.

The chain recombines TRBV4-2 with TRBJ2-5, with D possibly matching TRBD2 (6 bases). V shed 1 base and J shed 5 bases, with 8 bases lying between them. The CDR3 is 13 amino acids. Germline loops: CDR1 LGHNA, CDR2 YNFKEQ. CDR3 protein: CASSQVEGETQYF. The CDR3 DNA follows: TGTGCCAGCAGCCAAGTGGAGGGTGAGACCCAGTACTTC.

This chain connects TRBV6-2 or TRBV6-3 to TRBJ2-3; maybe TRBD2 (6 bases). The CDR3 extends over 14 amino acids. Germline assignment: CDR1 MNHEY and CDR2 SVGEGT. Trimming pared 4 bases from V and 6 bases from J, leaving 14 bases between. The DNA for the CDR3 is TGTGCCAGCAGTTCACTACTAGCATCGGATACGCAGTATTTT. This gives the protein CASSSLLASDTQYF.